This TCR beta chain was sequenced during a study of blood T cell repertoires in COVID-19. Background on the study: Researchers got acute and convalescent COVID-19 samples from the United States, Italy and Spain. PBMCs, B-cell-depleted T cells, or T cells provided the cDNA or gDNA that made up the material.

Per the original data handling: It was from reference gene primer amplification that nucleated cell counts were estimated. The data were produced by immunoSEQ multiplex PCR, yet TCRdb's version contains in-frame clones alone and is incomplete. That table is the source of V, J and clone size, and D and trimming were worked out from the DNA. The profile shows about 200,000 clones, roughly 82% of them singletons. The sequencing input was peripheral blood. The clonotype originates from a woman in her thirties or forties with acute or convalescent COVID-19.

For the CDR3, the DNA is TGTGCCACCGGGACAGGAGAGACCCAGTACTTC. This sequence encodes CATGTGETQYF. The V call is TRBV24-1, the J call TRBJ2-5; 8 nucleotides match TRBD1. J was trimmed by 4 bases and V by 9 bases; bases with no gene match: 0. The CDR3 runs 11 residues. The germline gives CDR1 KGHDR, CDR2 SFDVKD.